This TCR beta chain was profiled in a study of T-cell reconstitution after alpha-beta-depleted transplantation in children (dated by TCRdb to 2015 to 2016). Some background on the complete study: Using TCR repertoire profiling, the study followed T-cell immune reconstitution in a quantitative way in children after TCRalphabeta/CD19-depleted allogeneic hematopoietic cell transplantation.

A distance of 16 bases separates the germline ends of V and J, which lose 6 bases and 5 bases respectively. Taken from the germline V gene (reference sequence), the CDR1 and CDR2 loops are MNHEY and SMNVEV. The CDR3 sequence holds 15 residues, the cysteine and phenylalanine included. Only the CDR3 DNA is retained, 45 bases long and in frame from the first base. Broad study findings and their caveats: Apparently early alphabetaT-cell count recovery about two months after transplant reportedly relied on only several hundred rapidly expanded clones derived from non-depleted graft cells. Over the following months the frequencies of hyperexpanded clones went down, and after one year T-cell counts and TCRbeta diversity were mostly credited to newly produced T cells. The high TCRbeta diversity at day 60 in some patients was ascribed to recipient T cells and intrathymic progenitors that had survived conditioning.

Library creation used PCR. TCRdb lists the instrument as Illumina HiSeq 2500. TCR libraries were prepared with molecular barcoding, using unique molecular identifiers to normalize TCRbeta repertoire quantification. Using fastp at Q25 and MiXCR, TCRdb reprocessed the public reads and kept productive beta chains. Merged by CDR3 protein, the rows form single entries marked with the most common genes and DNA. For this sample there are approximately 500,000 distinct CDR3 sequences; under 12% appear just once. Around 2% of the sample goes to the ten largest clones. What the treatment or condition label conveys for this sample: allogeneic hematopoietic cell transplantation with graft depleted of TCRalphabeta T cells and CD19 B cells. The children who served as transplant recipients had been given grafts of TCRalphabeta/CD19-depleted allogeneic hematopoietic cells. This clonotype was recorded at least ten times. Its antigen is unknown. Base qualities are not recorded, but no much larger clone differs from it by a single base.

The sequence was obtained from a child younger than 10 with inherited bone marrow failure, due to receive a stem cell transplant. This sequence uses TRBV27 and TRBJ2-2, with the D segment possibly TRBD1 or TRBD2, each aligning over 6 bases. The specimen comprised PBMCs, sampled before TCRalphabeta/CD19-depleted stem cell transplant. DNA sequence: TGTGCCAGCAGGAGGGGGGATCGTGGGACCGGGGAGCTGTTTTTT. Translated, this gives CASRRGDRGTGELFF.